This T cell receptor beta chain is drawn from a study of tumor-infiltrating lymphocytes in oesophageal squamous cell carcinoma. TCRdb re-called the PCR reads with MiXCR, one entry per CDR3 protein. The sample shows some 20,000 distinct CDR3 sequences, approximately 46% of them seen only once. J lost 5 bases, V lost 6 bases, and 6 bases had no gene match. This CDR3 is 13 amino acids long. CDR1 is LNHDA and CDR2 is SQIVND in the germline V gene (reference sequence). The sequence derives from a female donor with esophageal squamous cell carcinoma. J is TRBJ1-1 and V is TRBV19; 7 bases agree with TRBD1. The specimen was normal esophageal tissue next to the tumor. The CDR3 DNA follows: TGTGCCAGTAGCCAGGGGGTAGAGACTGAAGCTTTCTTT. This translates into CASSQGVETEAFF.